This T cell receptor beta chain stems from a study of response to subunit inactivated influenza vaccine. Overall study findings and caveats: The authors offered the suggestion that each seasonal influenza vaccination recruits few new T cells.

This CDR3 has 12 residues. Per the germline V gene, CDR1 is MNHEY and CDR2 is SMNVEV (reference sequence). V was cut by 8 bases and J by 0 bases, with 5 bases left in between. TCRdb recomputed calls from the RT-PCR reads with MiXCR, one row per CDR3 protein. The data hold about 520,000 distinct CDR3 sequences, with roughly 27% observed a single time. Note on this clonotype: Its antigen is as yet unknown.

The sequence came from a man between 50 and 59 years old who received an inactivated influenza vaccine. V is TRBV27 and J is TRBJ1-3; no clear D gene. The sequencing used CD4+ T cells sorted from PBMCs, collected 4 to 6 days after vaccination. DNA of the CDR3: TGTGCCAGCGTTAGCTCTGGAAACACCATATATTTT. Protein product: CASVSSGNTIYF.